This TCR beta chain was identified in a study of T cell changes during pregnancy in multiple sclerosis. The table came from immunoSEQ multiplex PCR; TCRdb's copy has only in-frame clones and leaves some out. This sample has about 64,000 clones; around 90% occur once, and the top ten carry roughly 1.5%. The germline gives CDR1 SNHLY, CDR2 FYNNEI. The CDR3 sequence is 17 residues long. The V and J ends lost 6 bases and 2 bases, in that order; junction bases with no gene match: 14. This sequence was found in a female donor with multiple sclerosis, enrolled in a pregnancy study. The V call is TRBV2, the J call TRBJ2-7, with 9 bases fitting TRBD1. The specimen was peripheral blood, collected in the second trimester of pregnancy. The CDR3 nucleotides read TGTGCCAGCAGGGGGACAGGGAATCCAAAACCAGCCTACGAGCAGTACTTC. Amino acid sequence: CASRGTGNPKPAYEQYF. Together with reference TRBV2 and TRBJ2-7, the CDR3 gives the full variable domain: EPEVTQTPSHQVTQMGQEVILRCVPISNHLYFYWYRQILGQKVEFLVSFYNNEISEKSEIFDDQFSVERPDGSNFTLKIRSTKLEDSAMYFCASRGTGNPKPAYEQYFGPGTRLTVT.